These 30 T cell receptor beta chains share one sample of origin, sequenced in a study of T-cell memory formation after mild COVID-19. From the 5' RACE reads, TCRdb called clonotypes with MiXCR, one entry per CDR3 protein. The table records approximately 450,000 distinct CDR3 sequences, approximately 18% of them present only once. Sequencing was performed on PBMCs or a T cell subset sorted from them (not recorded which). All receptors derive from an adult woman who had mild COVID-19 (a few samples of this study predate the infection). Cell type and time point are not known.

V and J are TRBV30 and TRBJ2-7, with 8 nucleotides matching TRBD1. Germline V gene data show CDR1 as GTSNPN and CDR2 as SVGIG (reference sequence). This CDR3 region has 15 residues. Trimming at V came to 0 bases and at J to 4 bases, leaving 8 bases not matched to a gene. Here the CDR3 reads CAWSVHRQGAYEQYF. The CDR3, as DNA: TGTGCCTGGAGTGTACATCGGCAGGGGGCTTACGAGCAGTACTTC.

This clonotype was picked up many times. The CDR3 is CASSLSGELFF. CDR3 bases: TGTGCCAGCAGCTTATCCGGGGAGCTGTTTTTT. V usage is TRBV7-9 and J usage is TRBJ2-2; the D is unclear. The length of the CDR3 is 11 residues. Trimming removed 2 bases at V and 6 bases at J, with 1 base between. Germline loops: CDR1 SEHNR, CDR2 FQNEAQ (reference sequence).

The chain links TRBV7-9 to TRBJ2-7, with D possibly being TRBD1 (6 bases). The V gene lost 4 bases and the J gene lost 0 bases, with 13 bases spanning the gap. Looked up from germline, CDR1 is SEHNR and CDR2 is FQNEAQ (reference sequence). This CDR3 contains 15 residues. The CDR3 region has the DNA TGTGCCAGCAGCTCATGGACAGTGAGCTCCTACGAGCAGTACTTC. This encodes CASSSWTVSSYEQYF. Complete variable domain (other parts from reference TRBV7-9 and TRBJ2-7): DTGVSQNPRHKITKRGQNVTFRCDPISEHNRLYWYRQTLGQGPEFLTYFQNEAQLEKSRLLSDRFSAERPKGSFSTLEIQRTEQGDSAMYLCASSSWTVSSYEQYFGPGTRLTVT.

This clonotype was counted only a few times. The rearrangement links TRBV7-2 to TRBJ1-6, with D unresolved. This CDR3 spans 14 amino acids. The V end lost 4 bases, the J end lost 7 bases, and 11 bases lay between the germline ends. Germline V lookup: CDR1 SGHTA, CDR2 FQGNSA. CDR3 bases: TGTGCCAGCAGCTCACGACGGGCAAATTCACCCCTCCACTTT. Protein: CASSSRRANSPLHF. The variable domain in full, with the rest retrieved from reference TRBV7-2 and TRBJ1-6, is GAGVSQSPSNKVTEKGKDVELRCDPISGHTALYWYRQSLGQGLEFLIYFQGNSAPDKSGLPSDRFSAERTGGSVSTLTIQRTQQEDSAVYLCASSSRRANSPLHFGNGTRLTVT.

This clonotype occurred many times. This chain uses TRBV7-9 with TRBJ1-2, with 9 bases aligning to TRBD1. The CDR3 contains 15 residues. Trimming took 4 bases from V and 1 from J; bases not matched to a gene: 4. Germline V gene sequence: CDR1 SEHNR, CDR2 FQNEAQ (reference sequence). This chain's CDR3 is CASSSHRGRNYGYTF. In DNA, the CDR3 is TGTGCCAGCAGCTCTCACAGGGGGCGTAACTATGGCTACACCTTC.

V usage is TRBV4-1 and J usage is TRBJ2-1, with TRBD2 matching over 10 bases. The CDR3 has 17 residues. The trim removed 0 bases at V and 7 bases at J, leaving 9 bases unmatched. Germline V gene data show CDR1 as MGHRA and CDR2 as YSYEKL. CDR3 amino acids: CASSQDFLAGGINEQFF. The CDR3 DNA reads as TGCGCCAGCAGCCAAGACTTCTTAGCGGGAGGTATTAATGAGCAGTTCTTC.

This sequence joins TRBV18 and TRBJ1-1, with a possible D match to TRBD1 (5 bases). V was clipped by 5 bases and J by 2 bases, with 12 bases between them. From germline, CDR1 is KGHSH and CDR2 LQKENI. CDR3 length: 14 amino acids. CDR3 residues: CASSKDTSNTEAFF. DNA of the CDR3: TGTGCCAGCTCAAAGGACACATCAAACACTGAAGCTTTCTTT.

With regard to this clonotype: This may be a read error, as it is one base from a much larger clone. This is likely a read error, given that the CDR3 carries no conserved phenylalanine or tryptophan at its end. V gene TRBV15 combines with J gene TRBJ2-3; a possible D gene is TRBD1 (5 bases). Germline V gene lookup returns CDR1 LNHNV and CDR2 YYDKDF (reference sequence). V lost 0 bases, J lost 6 bases, and 13 bases lay in between. The CDR3 totals 15 residues. CDR3 DNA sequence: TGTGCCACCAGCAGAGAGGCAGGGCTGGGGGATACGCAGTATATT. Translating it yields CATSREAGLGDTQYI.

This clonotype was seen many times. V gene TRBV20-1 combines with J gene TRBJ2-3; tentatively, D is TRBD2 (6 bases). This CDR3 is 14 amino acids long. The ends were cut back, 3 bases at V and 4 bases at J, with 14 bases in the middle. Germline CDR1 is DFQATT and CDR2 is SNEGSKA (reference sequence). The CDR3 protein is CSARPLAIADTQYF. DNA for the CDR3: TGCAGTGCTAGGCCCCTAGCGATCGCAGATACGCAGTATTTT.

This clonotype was observed at least ten times. The chain couples TRBV24-1 to TRBJ2-5; TRBD2 agrees at 13 bases. CDR1 is KGHDR and CDR2 is SFDVKD in the germline V gene. V dropped 3 bases and J dropped 3; count of bases not matched to a gene: 0. This CDR3 has 15 amino acids. CDR3 sequence: CATSDGTSGKETQYF. CDR3 sequence (DNA): TGTGCCACCAGTGATGGGACTAGCGGGAAAGAGACCCAGTACTTC.

The CDR3 nucleotides read TGCGCCAGCACTACAGGAATCTCCCTCTCTGGGGCCAACGTCCTGACTTTC. It yields the protein CASTTGISLSGANVLTF. The genes are TRBV5-1 and TRBJ2-6; a weak D match, TRBD1 (5 bases). The V end was cut by 6 bases, the J end by 0 bases, with 16 bases between. CDR3 size: 17 residues. The germline V gene has CDR1 SGHRS and CDR2 YFSETQ.

The sample holds a few counts of this clonotype. The J gene is TRBJ1-2, the V gene TRBV5-1; D is unclear. The CDR3 sequence is 14 residues long. CDR1 and CDR2 from the germline V gene are SGHRS and YFSETQ. The ends were cut back, 4 bases at V and 6 bases at J, with 16 bases in the middle. CDR3 sequence (DNA): TGCGCCAGCAGCACCGAAGGAGGGTTCGATGGCTACACCTTC. It encodes CASSTEGGFDGYTF.

This chain connects TRBV7-9 to TRBJ2-5; tentative D call: TRBD1 (6 bases). Germline CDR1 is SEHNR and CDR2 is FQNEAQ (reference sequence). Trimming pared 1 base from V and 3 bases from J, leaving 12 bases between. The CDR3 runs to 15 residues. CDR3 sequence (DNA): TGTGCCAGCAGCTTAGAGGGACACCTAGAAGAGACCCAGTACTTC. The encoded protein is CASSLEGHLEETQYF.

The chain links TRBV6-6 to TRBJ1-5; 10 bases are shared with TRBD1. Germline V lookup: CDR1 MNHNY, CDR2 SVGAGI (reference sequence). CDR3 length equals 15 residues. V shed 6 bases and J 5 bases; nucleotides not matched to a gene: 7. The CDR3 region is CASRYTGTGDQPQHF. The CDR3 bases are TGTGCCAGCAGGTACACCGGGACAGGGGATCAGCCCCAGCATTTT.

This clonotype was counted at least ten times. This rearrangement joins TRBV12-3 or TRBV12-4 to TRBJ2-1; TRBD2 agrees at 8 bases. CDR3 length: 15 residues. Trimming removed 6 bases from V and 2 bases from J; junction bases left unmatched: 6. DNA for the CDR3: TGTGCCAGCAGCTTTAGCGGGACTACCTACAATGAGCAGTTCTTC. Its translation: CASSFSGTTYNEQFF.

This chain uses TRBV7-9 with TRBJ2-7; D is perhaps TRBD1 (8 bases). Between the trimmed V and J ends, which lost 4 bases and 1 base, there was a span of 17 bases. The V gene's germline CDR1 is SEHNR and CDR2 FQNEAQ (reference sequence). CDR3 length: 16 amino acids. CDR3 nucleotide sequence: TGTGCCAGCAGCTCCGACAGGGGAGGGAGGTCCTACGAGCAGTACTTC. Translated: CASSSDRGGRSYEQYF. Full variable domain (outside the CDR3, taken from reference TRBV7-9 and TRBJ2-7): DTGVSQNPRHKITKRGQNVTFRCDPISEHNRLYWYRQTLGQGPEFLTYFQNEAQLEKSRLLSDRFSAERPKGSFSTLEIQRTEQGDSAMYLCASSSDRGGRSYEQYFGPGTRLTVT.

The V call is TRBV15, the J call TRBJ2-5; the D gene is possibly TRBD2 (6 bases). Germline V gene data show CDR1 as LNHNV and CDR2 as YYDKDF (reference sequence). The CDR3 spans 14 residues. Trimming took off 0 bases at V and 5 bases at J, with 10 bases between the two ends. The CDR3 sequence: CATSRDRGIETQYF. The CDR3 DNA reads TGTGCCACCAGCAGAGATCGGGGGATCGAGACCCAGTACTTC.

This clonotype turned up a few times. One end of the junction varies from germline; a read error may be responsible. The chain employs TRBV20-1 and TRBJ1-3; possibly TRBD1 for D (6 bases). The germline V gene encodes CDR1 DFQATT and CDR2 SNEGSKA (reference sequence). The length of the CDR3 is 15 residues. In DNA form, the CDR3 reads TGCAGTGCAAGAGGGGGGCCTATAGCTGGAAACACCATATATTTT. This gives the protein CSARGGPIAGNTIYF.

V is TRBV7-9 and J is TRBJ2-3; D is possibly TRBD2 (5 bases). Germline lookup yields CDR1 SEHNR and CDR2 FQNEAQ (reference sequence). The CDR3 has 15 amino acids. Trimming stripped 10 bases from V and 1 base from J, with 18 bases between. This CDR3 is CATPEVEPGTDTQYF. The CDR3 DNA is TGTGCCACCCCGGAGGTAGAGCCAGGCACAGATACGCAGTATTTT. Full variable domain (missing parts from reference TRBV7-9 and TRBJ2-3): DTGVSQNPRHKITKRGQNVTFRCDPISEHNRLYWYRQTLGQGPEFLTYFQNEAQLEKSRLLSDRFSAERPKGSFSTLEIQRTEQGDSAMYLCATPEVEPGTDTQYFGPGTRLTVL.

The V and J genes are TRBV7-6 and TRBJ1-3; TRBD1 matches 11 bases. Germline CDR1 reads SGHVS; CDR2 reads FNYEAQ. V was clipped by 6 bases and J by 3 bases; unmatched bases: 7. There are 16 residues in the CDR3. CDR3 coding DNA: TGTGCCAGCAGTCCGGGGGACAGGGGGTTTGGAAACACCATATATTTT. Protein: CASSPGDRGFGNTIYF. The full variable domain, its missing parts supplied by reference TRBV7-6 and TRBJ1-3, is GAGVSQSPRYKVTKRGQDVALRCDPISGHVSLYWYRQALGQGPEFLTYFNYEAQQDKSGLPNDRFSAERPEGSISTLTIQRTEQRDSAMYRCASSPGDRGFGNTIYFGEGSWLTVV.

This chain joins TRBV13 and TRBJ2-3; 8 nucleotides line up with TRBD1. Germline V gives CDR1 PRHDT, CDR2 FYEKMQ (reference sequence). This CDR3 is 16 amino acids long. J was trimmed by 3 bases and V by 4 bases; bases with no gene match: 9. The CDR3 DNA reads as TGTGCCAGCAGCTCGGCGGACAGGGACTGGACAGATACGCAGTATTTT. Translating gives CASSSADRDWTDTQYF. Together with reference TRBV13 and TRBJ2-3, the CDR3 gives the full variable domain: AAGVIQSPRHLIKEKRETATLKCYPIPRHDTVYWYQQGPGQDPQFLISFYEKMQSDKGSIPDRFSAQQFSDYHSELNMSSLELGDSALYFCASSSADRDWTDTQYFGPGTRLTVL.

This rearrangement joins TRBV5-6 to TRBJ2-7, with D uncertain. The V and J ends lost 2 bases and 3 bases respectively, with 9 bases between them. From germline, CDR1 is SGHDT and CDR2 YYEEEE. The CDR3 spans 13 residues. The CDR3 protein is CASSFLADYEQYF. CDR3 sequence (DNA): TGTGCCAGCAGCTTCCTGGCAGACTACGAGCAGTACTTC.

V and J are TRBV12-3 or TRBV12-4 and TRBJ2-7, with TRBD1 matching 11 bases. Trimming took 4 bases from V and 5 from J; bases not matched to a gene: 10. CDR3 size: 16 residues. In DNA form, the CDR3 reads TGTGCCAGCAGTTCCCCGCGGACAGGGGGCGGCGACGAGCAGTACTTC. Amino acid sequence: CASSSPRTGGGDEQYF.

This clonotype was recorded at least ten times. CDR3 sequence reads: CASSFTSGSSYNEQFF. Written as DNA, the CDR3 is TGTGCCAGCAGTTTTACTAGCGGGAGCTCCTACAATGAGCAGTTCTTC. The chain is built from TRBV27 and TRBJ2-1, with 11 bases identical to TRBD2. The ends lost 3 bases at V and 0 bases at J; junction bases unmatched: 1. Germline values: CDR1 MNHEY, CDR2 SMNVEV (reference sequence). The CDR3 extends over 16 amino acids.

This clonotype has only a few counts. The CDR3 nucleotides are TGTGCCAGCAGTTATAATGGTGACACTGAAGCTTTCTTT. This sequence encodes CASSYNGDTEAFF. The rearrangement links TRBV7-8 to TRBJ1-1; no clear D. The V end was cut by 6 bases, the J end by 3 bases, with 11 bases between. The CDR3 is made up of 13 amino acids. Germline V gives CDR1 SGHVS, CDR2 FQNEAQ.

V is TRBV5-4 and J is TRBJ1-1; D gene ambiguous. Trimming cost V 3 bases and J 1 base, with 16 bases left between them. Germline V lookup: CDR1 SGHNT, CDR2 YYREEE (reference sequence). The CDR3 sequence is 16 residues long. The CDR3 spells CASSYGEGEANTEAFF. DNA for the CDR3: TGTGCCAGCAGCTACGGCGAGGGCGAGGCGAACACTGAAGCTTTCTTT.

This clonotype showed up just a few times. The chain combines TRBV18 with TRBJ2-7; 7 bases align to TRBD1. The ends lost 4 bases at V and 3 bases at J; junction bases unmatched: 6. Germline CDR1 KGHSH, CDR2 LQKENI. The CDR3 has 14 amino acids. This CDR3 reads CASSLDRSNYEQYF. The CDR3 DNA reads as TGTGCCAGCTCACTGGACAGGAGTAACTACGAGCAGTACTTC. The whole variable domain, filled in from reference TRBV18 and TRBJ2-7, reads NAGVMQNPRHLVRRRGQEARLRCSPMKGHSHVYWYRQLPEEGLKFMVYLQKENIIDESGMPKERFSAEFPKEGPSILRIQQVVRGDSAAYFCASSLDRSNYEQYFGPGTRLTVT.

The V call is TRBV20-1, the J call TRBJ2-1, with D maybe TRBD2 (7 bases). The CDR3 runs 13 residues. The V end lost 6 bases, the J end lost 4 bases, and 13 bases lay between the germline ends. CDR1 and CDR2 (germline): DFQATT, SNEGSKA (reference sequence). The CDR3 bases are TGCAGTGCGGTAGGGGGGGCTTACAATGAGCAGTTCTTC. This gives the protein CSAVGGAYNEQFF.

This clonotype was observed a handful of times. J is TRBJ1-3 and V is TRBV12-3 or TRBV12-4; tentatively, D is TRBD1 (5 bases). V was cut by 4 bases and J by 0 bases, with 10 bases left in between. This CDR3 is 15 amino acids long. The DNA for the CDR3 is TGTGCCAGCAGTTGGGGGGGGAGCTCTGGAAACACCATATATTTT. Translating it yields CASSWGGSSGNTIYF.

This clonotype has more than one count but fewer than ten. This sequence joins TRBV5-1 and TRBJ2-6; TRBD1 aligns across 12 bases. The V segment lost 3 bases and the J segment 8 bases; nucleotides outside the gene matches: 6. The CDR3 totals 16 residues. In germline, CDR1 is SGHRS, CDR2 YFSETQ. CDR3 DNA sequence: TGCGCCAGCAGCTACGGGACAGGGGGCATGTCCAACGTCCTGACTTTC. It specifies CASSYGTGGMSNVLTF.